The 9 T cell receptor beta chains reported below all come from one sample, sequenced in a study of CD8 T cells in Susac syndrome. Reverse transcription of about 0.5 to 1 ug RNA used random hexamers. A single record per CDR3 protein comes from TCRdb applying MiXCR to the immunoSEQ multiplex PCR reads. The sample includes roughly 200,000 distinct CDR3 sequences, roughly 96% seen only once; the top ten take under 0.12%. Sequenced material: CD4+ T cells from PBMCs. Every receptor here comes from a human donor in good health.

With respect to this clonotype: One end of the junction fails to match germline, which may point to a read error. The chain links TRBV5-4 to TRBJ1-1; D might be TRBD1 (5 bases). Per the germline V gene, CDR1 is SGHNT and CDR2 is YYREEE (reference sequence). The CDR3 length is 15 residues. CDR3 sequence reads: CASRGPGLFNTEASF. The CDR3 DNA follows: TGTGCCAGCAGGGGGCCTGGGCTGTTCAACACTGAAGCTTCCTTT.

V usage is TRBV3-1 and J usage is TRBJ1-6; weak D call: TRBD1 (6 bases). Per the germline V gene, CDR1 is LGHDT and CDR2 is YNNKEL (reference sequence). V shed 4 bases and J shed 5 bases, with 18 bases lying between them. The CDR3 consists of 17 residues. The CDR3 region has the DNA TGTGCCAGCAGCCTTCCGGCAGGGGCGCTGGATAATTCACCCCTCCACTTT. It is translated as CASSLPAGALDNSPLHF.

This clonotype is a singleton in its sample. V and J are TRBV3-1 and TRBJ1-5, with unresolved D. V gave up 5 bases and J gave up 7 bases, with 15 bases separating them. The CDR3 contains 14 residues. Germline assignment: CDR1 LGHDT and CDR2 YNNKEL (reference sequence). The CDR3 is CASSTDGRVQPQHF. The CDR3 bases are TGTGCCAGCAGCACCGACGGAAGGGTCCAGCCCCAGCATTTT.

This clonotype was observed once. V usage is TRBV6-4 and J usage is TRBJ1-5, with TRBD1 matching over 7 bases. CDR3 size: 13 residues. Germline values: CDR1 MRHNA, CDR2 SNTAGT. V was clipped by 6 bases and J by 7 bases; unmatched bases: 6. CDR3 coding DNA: TGTGCCAGCAGCTGGACAGGTGGACAGCCCCAGCATTTT. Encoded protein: CASSWTGGQPQHF.

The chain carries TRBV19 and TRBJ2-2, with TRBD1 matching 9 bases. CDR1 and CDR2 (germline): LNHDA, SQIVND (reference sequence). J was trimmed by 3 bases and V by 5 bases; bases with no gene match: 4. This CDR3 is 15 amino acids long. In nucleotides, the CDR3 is TGTGCCAGTAGTGTACAGGGGGCGTACACCGGGGAGCTGTTTTTT. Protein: CASSVQGAYTGELFF.

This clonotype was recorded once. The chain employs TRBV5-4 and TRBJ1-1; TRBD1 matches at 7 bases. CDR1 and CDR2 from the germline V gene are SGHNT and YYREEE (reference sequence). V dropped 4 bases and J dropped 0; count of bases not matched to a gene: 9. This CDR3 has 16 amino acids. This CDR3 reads CASSPSSGQLNTEAFF. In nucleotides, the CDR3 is TGTGCCAGCAGCCCCTCGTCGGGACAGTTGAACACTGAAGCTTTCTTT.

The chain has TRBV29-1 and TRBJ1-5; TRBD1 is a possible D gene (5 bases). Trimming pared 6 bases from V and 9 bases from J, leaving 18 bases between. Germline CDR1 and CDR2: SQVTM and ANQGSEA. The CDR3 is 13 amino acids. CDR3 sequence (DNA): TGCAGCGTCTCGGAGCTAAACGGGGGGCCCCAGCATTTT. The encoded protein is CSVSELNGGPQHF.

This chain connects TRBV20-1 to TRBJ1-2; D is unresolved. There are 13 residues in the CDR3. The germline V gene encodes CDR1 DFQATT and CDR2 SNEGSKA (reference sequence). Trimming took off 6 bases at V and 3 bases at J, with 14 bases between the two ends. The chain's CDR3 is CSAVSIVDYGYTF. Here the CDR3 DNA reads TGCAGTGCCGTAAGCATCGTCGACTATGGCTACACCTTC.

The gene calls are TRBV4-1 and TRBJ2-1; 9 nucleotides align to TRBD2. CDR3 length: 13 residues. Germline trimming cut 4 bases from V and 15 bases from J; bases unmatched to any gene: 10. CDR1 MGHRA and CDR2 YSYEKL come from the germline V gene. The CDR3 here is CASSPNLLAGRFF. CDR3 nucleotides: TGCGCCAGCAGCCCAAACCTCCTAGCGGGGAGGTTCTTC.